This TCR beta chain was observed in a study of neurological immune-mediated disorders (dated by TCRdb to about 2019). Study-wide context: The study compared peripheral blood TCR-beta repertoires of HTLV-I-associated myelopathy (HAM/TSP) patients, multiple sclerosis patients and healthy controls using UMI-based sequencing. The roughly 99 TCR-beta libraries covered PBMC samples along with longitudinal samples, technical triplicates, and paired sorted CD4+ and CD8+ T-cell subsets. Each longitudinal HAM/TSP and healthy donor was sampled at 3 time-points spaced at roughly 3-40 month intervals. The cohort comprised about 71 subjects: roughly 15 HAM/TSP patients, around 34 multiple sclerosis patients and about 20 healthy controls. Broader findings and caveats from the paper: TCR clonal expansion was highest in HAM/TSP patients and lowest in MS patients, with MS patients falling below even healthy controls. No identical CDR3 amino acid sequences were shared among expanded clones across subjects, suggesting private TCR-beta repertoires in all groups.

The germline V gene (reference sequence) sets CDR1 to SEHNR and CDR2 to FQNEAQ. The CDR3, from cysteine to phenylalanine, totals 14 residues. CDR3 DNA only is kept here, 42 bases in frame from base 1. The V and J ends are trimmed by 4 bases and 4 bases, leaving 13 bases between them. The time point label for this specimen denotes: longitudinal time-point 2. The healthy controls were volunteers from blood banks in Maryland, USA. For unsorted PBMC libraries, 2 million PBMCs were used after storage in RNAlater at -80 degrees C until RNA extraction. Peripheral blood was subjected to Ficoll-Hypaque density gradient centrifugation to isolate PBMCs, which were then cryopreserved in liquid nitrogen. This clonotype was counted many times. Its antigen has not been determined. No base quality values were provided; no much bigger clone lies one nucleotide off. To synthesize cDNA, template-switch 5'RACE was performed with a primer carrying a 10-nucleotide random unique molecular identifier so that each TCR transcript was tagged. Every sequencing run yielded over 180 million TCR-beta sequences covering 15-18 subjects. The RNeasy kit was used to extract total RNA. The KAPA Real-time Library Amplification kit was used to amplify TCR-beta VDJ regions with primers targeting the TCR constant region and the 5'RACE anchor. A first PCR added sample indexes and Illumina adaptors, after which a second PCR increased the library yield. After Ampure bead purification, the TCR product of roughly 650 bp was size-selected on a 2% E-gel SizeSelection system. Before pooling, libraries had their quality checked on a Bioanalyzer, their concentration measured with Qubit, and their quantity determined with the Kapa Library Quantification kit. Libraries were sequenced paired-end 2 x 150 bp on an Illumina HiSeq 2500. To increase sequence diversity, about 24-32% phiX was spiked into each library pool. From the authors' description of their analysis: The UMI-based MiGEC pipeline processed quality-filtered reads and removed over 85% of raw TCR sequences during error correction. VDJ genes were aligned to IMGT germline references, and clonotypes were defined by unique CDR3 amino acid sequence plus V-J genes. Clonal expansion, Shannon diversity, and CDR3 relatedness (CalcPairwiseDistances, ClusterSamples) were evaluated with VDJtools, and phylogenetic trees were built with CLCbio workbench. A clone was classed as expanded if it had 8 or more unique UMIs, a cutoff based on coefficient-of-variation modelling across technical triplicates. TCRdb's own reprocessing of the public reads used fastp at Q25 and MiXCR and kept productive beta chains. Every distinct CDR3 protein forms one entry, paired with its most common genes and DNA. V and J calls and clone size were set by TCRdb, not the authors. The sample table lists about 60,000 distinct CDR3 sequences, around a tenth of them with a count of one. Of the sample, around 12% falls within the top ten clones.

This sequence originates from a man younger than 40 in good health. The V gene is TRBV7-9 and the J gene is TRBJ2-5; the D gene is possibly TRBD2, with 6 bases matching. The material sequenced was PBMCs. The nucleotide sequence reads as follows: TGTGCCAGCAGCTATGGGGGGATTGGAGAGACCCAGTACTTC. Translated, it reads CASSYGGIGETQYF.